This is a list of T cell receptor beta chains from one sample in a study of shared clonotypes between healthy human individuals. Assay used: immunoSEQ multiplex PCR; TCRdb lists only in-frame clones, some missing. This sample has fewer than 1.8 million clones, with 98% found just once. Specimen: naive CD4+ T cells sorted from blood. The receptor source for this set is a man younger than 40 in good health. CDR3s include the opening cysteine and the closing phenylalanine or tryptophan. D genes are given only for firm matches. The size entry is marked missing in some rows and otherwise reads once, few, many or a size class.

D,J,V,size,DNA,CDR3
NA,TRBJ2-7,TRBV28,NA,TGTGCCAGCAGTTTACCCCGCTCCGAGCAGTACTTC,CASSLPRSEQYF
NA,TRBJ2-1,TRBV10-3,NA,TGTGCCATCAGTGACGGCCGGTACAATGAGCAGTTCTTC,CAISDGRYNEQFF
NA,TRBJ2-3,TRBV11-3,NA,TGTGCCAGCAGCTTAGGGGCTTCGGCAGGGAGCACAGATACGCAGTATTTT,CASSLGASAGSTDTQYF
NA,TRBJ2-5,TRBV5-4,NA,TGTGCCAGCAGCTTGGAGCCGCTACGAGGGACCCAGTACTTC,CASSLEPLRGTQYF
NA,TRBJ2-5,TRBV14,NA,TGTGCCAGCAGCCAAGGGAGGGCCCAGTACTTC,CASSQGRAQYF
NA,TRBJ2-7,TRBV6-6,NA,TGTGCCAGCAGTTACTCCGGCGGTCCAAGCTCCTACGAGCAGTACTTC,CASSYSGGPSSYEQYF
NA,TRBJ2-5,TRBV15,NA,TGTGCCACCAGCAGAGGACGCCAAGAGACCCAGTACTTC,CATSRGRQETQYF
NA,TRBJ1-1,TRBV19,NA,TGTGCCAGTAGTATAGTAGCCGGTGAGAACACTGAAGCTTTCTTT,CASSIVAGENTEAFF
NA,TRBJ2-1,TRBV20-1,NA,TGCAGTGCTACAGAGAATGAGCAGTTCTTC,CSATENEQFF
TRBD1,TRBJ2-7,TRBV6-6,NA,TGTGCCAGCACCCGGGACAGGGGGGCTTACGAGCAGTACTTC,CASTRDRGAYEQYF
TRBD1,TRBJ1-2,TRBV5-6,NA,TGTGCCAGCAGCTCGACAGGGTTGGGCTACACCTTC,CASSSTGLGYTF
TRBD1,TRBJ2-7,TRBV7-8,NA,TGTGCCAGCAGCTTAGTTGTGGGGGGACAGGGTATTATCTACGAGCAGTACTTC,CASSLVVGGQGIIYEQYF
TRBD2,TRBJ2-5,TRBV5-1,NA,TGCGCATCGTCCACCGGGACTAGCGGGTCAGGGTCCCAGTACTTC,CASSTGTSGSGSQYF
NA,TRBJ1-2,TRBV18,NA,TGTGCCAGCTCACCACCGGTAGGGACTAATGCCTATGGCTACACCTTC,CASSPPVGTNAYGYTF
TRBD2,TRBJ2-7,TRBV6-5,NA,TGTGCCAGCAGTAGACTAGCGGACTCCTACGAGCAGTACTTC,CASSRLADSYEQYF
NA,TRBJ2-4,TRBV5-1,NA,TGCGCCAGCAGCGGCTGGGCAGGGTCTAAAAACATTCAGTACTTC,CASSGWAGSKNIQYF
NA,TRBJ2-7,TRBV27,NA,TGTGCCAGCAGTCTACTTCGACTACCCCCCTACGAGCAGTACTTC,CASSLLRLPPYEQYF
TRBD1,TRBJ2-1,TRBV2,NA,TGTGCCAGCAGCACCGGGACAGGAGCTTCGGATGAGCAGTTCTTC,CASSTGTGASDEQFF
NA,TRBJ2-1,TRBV7-8,NA,TGTGCCAGCAGCATCACTTTGGACAATGAGCAGTTCTTC,CASSITLDNEQFF
TRBD2,TRBJ2-5,TRBV10-1,NA,TGCGCCAGCAGTGACGGTCGGGGAGGGCCACAAGAGACCCAGTACTTC,CASSDGRGGPQETQYF
NA,TRBJ2-7,TRBV27,NA,TGTGCCAGCAGTTTGATAGGATCCTACGAGCAGTACTTC,CASSLIGSYEQYF
TRBD1,TRBJ2-7,TRBV18,NA,TGTGCCAGCTCACCAAGGAGGACGACAGGGGTCTACGAGCAGTACTTC,CASSPRRTTGVYEQYF
NA,TRBJ2-2,TRBV21-1,NA,TGTGCCAGCAACGCAAATGGCGGGAACACCGGGGAGCTGTTTTTT,CASNANGGNTGELFF
NA,TRBJ2-1,TRBV2,NA,TGTGCCAGCAGCGGAGGGCCGTGGGGGCAGTTCTTC,CASSGGPWGQFF
NA,TRBJ1-5,TRBV20-1,NA,TGCAGTGCTAGCGAGCAGCCCCAGCATTTT,CSASEQPQHF
NA,TRBJ2-3,TRBV5-8,NA,TGTGCCAGCAGCCGTTACAACAGGGTTCGTACAGATACGCAGTATTTT,CASSRYNRVRTDTQYF
TRBD2,TRBJ2-3,TRBV18,once,TGTGCCAGCTCACCACTTAGCGGGGGGGGCACAGATACGCAGTATTTT,CASSPLSGGGTDTQYF
NA,TRBJ2-7,TRBV5-1,once,TGCGCCAGCAGCTTGGGGAACCCCAGGGTCGGGCCCTACGAGCAGTACTTC,CASSLGNPRVGPYEQYF
NA,TRBJ2-2,TRBV10-3,NA,TGTGCCATCAGTGGGCTCGGGGAGCTGTTTTTT,CAISGLGELFF
NA,TRBJ2-2,TRBV4-1,NA,TGCGCCAGCAGCCAAGCCCCGACAGATGCGAACACCGGGGAGCTGTTTTTT,CASSQAPTDANTGELFF
TRBD2,TRBJ2-3,TRBV10-1,NA,TGCGCCAGCAGTCTCCGAGGGACTAGCGGAAGCACAGATACGCAGTATTTT,CASSLRGTSGSTDTQYF
TRBD1,TRBJ2-7,TRBV11-2,NA,TGTGCCAGCAGCTTAGTGGACAGGGTTTCGTACGAGCAGTACTTC,CASSLVDRVSYEQYF
NA,TRBJ2-2,TRBV7-3,NA,TGTGCCAGCAGCGTACGCTCAGGGGTCACCGGGGAGCTGTTTTTT,CASSVRSGVTGELFF
NA,TRBJ2-1,TRBV25-1,NA,TGTGCCAGCAGTGATCCAGGGACCCCCCCGGATGAGCAGTTCTTC,CASSDPGTPPDEQFF
NA,TRBJ2-5,TRBV10-2,NA,TGCGCCAGCAGTGAGCCCGGATTATCGGCCCAGTACTTC,CASSEPGLSAQYF
NA,TRBJ1-1,TRBV7-9,NA,TGTGCCAGCAGCTTAGATACAGGGCGCACTGAAGCTTTCTTT,CASSLDTGRTEAFF
TRBD1,TRBJ1-2,TRBV25-1,NA,TGTGCCAGCAGTGATACAGGGGGGGTCTATGGCTACACCTTC,CASSDTGGVYGYTF
TRBD2,TRBJ2-3,TRBV30,NA,TGTGCCTGGAGTGTGCCCGGACTAGTGAGAGATACGCAGTATTTT,CAWSVPGLVRDTQYF
NA,TRBJ2-3,TRBV27,NA,TGTGCCAGCAGTTACTCAAACGGGCGGATCCGCACAGATACGCAGTATTTT,CASSYSNGRIRTDTQYF